This TCR beta chain emerged from a study of T cells in localized non-small cell lung cancer (TCRdb year 2020). For the study in its entirety: Comparing tumors with uninvolved tumor-adjacent lungs, the study looked at the T cell repertoires of approximately 250 patients with early-stage NSCLC. The cohort comprised under 250 treatment-naïve NSCLC patients with resected, localized lung tumors. Of the NSCLC patients, fewer than 150 were male and about a hundred were female, and the mean age was about 69 years. Overall study outcomes, separate from this receptor: Uninvolved tumor-adjacent lung showed the highest T cell clonality, higher than tumor, which suggests more focused antigenic responses in the uninvolved tumor-adjacent lung. Higher T cell density in blood was associated with longer overall survival, whereas higher clonality in adjacent lung was associated with shorter survival. Because multi-region tumor sequencing was not performed, intratumor heterogeneity could not be ruled out. Because of the exploratory design, TCR variables were selected using unadjusted p-values without false-discovery rate correction. A median of around 50 of the top 100 tumor clones were detected in paired uninvolved adjacent lung, and 25 to 35 of these tumor clones were also found among the top 100 clones of the paired uninvolved adjacent lung.

At diagnosis, peripheral blood, uninvolved tumor-adjacent lung and tumor were collected and were preserved as a mix of fresh-frozen and FFPE material. For TCR repertoire profiling, blood samples were analyzed as peripheral blood mononuclear cells. Comment on this clone: No cognate antigen has been identified for it. No much larger clonotype is one base removed from it; base qualities were not supplied.

The CDR3 spans 17 residues, from the cysteine through the phenylalanine. Of the read, only the CDR3 DNA is kept; its 51 bases are in frame from base 1. The germline V gene yields MGHRA for CDR1 and YSYEKL for CDR2. Compared with germline, V lacks 4 bases and J lacks 1 base; bases without a gene match: 10. TCR beta CDR3 regions were sequenced from DNA using the immunoSEQ Assay. As for the original processing: To compute T cell density, TCR beta template counts were normalized to usable DNA, which was estimated by amplifying housekeeping genes. Richness was estimated with the preseqR package, extrapolating to 400,000 templates for PBMC samples and 120,000 templates for tissue samples. Clonality was calculated as one minus Pielou's evenness. Tissue-enriched TCRs were identified through differential abundance testing performed on productive amino-acid clonotypes, with a minimum total count of 5 and an alpha of 0.1. The Jaccard Index and the Morisita Overlap Index were used to measure repertoire overlap between compartments. GLIPH clustered TCR beta CDR3s with public tetramer-defined viral CDR3s; viral motifs required at least three viral sequences plus V-gene enrichment. TCRdb re-hosts the immuneACCESS table, in-frame sequences only. Its copies lack some clones; in the studies checked, an unresolved V gene accounts for under half of them, and the cause for the rest is not known. That table supplies the V and J calls and clone size; D and trimming were determined from the DNA. The sample profile shows approximately 45,000 clones; approximately 90% of them were found once. The ten biggest clones cover roughly 2.5% of the sample.

The rearrangement joined TRBV4-1 to TRBJ2-3; the central 8 bases match TRBD1. Specimen: PBMCs, collected before any cancer treatment. The sequence derives from a man aged 40 to 75 with stage II lung adenocarcinoma. The CDR3 region reads CASSPVPDRAGTDTQYF. The nucleotide sequence is TGCGCCAGCAGCCCCGTCCCGGACAGGGCGGGCACAGATACGCAGTATTTT.